A selection of T cell receptor beta chains follows, all from one sample in a study of cytomegalovirus exposure and HLA in healthy donors. Produced via immunoSEQ multiplex PCR; TCRdb's table is partial and in-frame only. The sample has 150,000 to 200,000 clones, roughly 85% seen once; the top ten hold approximately 2.4%. Sequenced: PBMCs. The receptors originated from a woman in her 50s in good health and CMV-seronegative. Each CDR3 is given with its conserved first and last residue. A D gene is named only where the DNA matches it firmly. Part of the rows lack a size; the others show once, few, many or a class for expanded clones.

D	V	size	J	length	CDR3	DNA
TRBD2	TRBV19	NA	TRBJ2-1	12	CASRLAGREQFF	TGTGCCAGTAGACTAGCGGGAAGAGAGCAGTTCTTC
NA	TRBV28	NA	TRBJ1-5	15	CASSLFPGDNQPQHF	TGTGCCAGCAGTTTATTTCCGGGAGACAATCAGCCCCAGCATTTT
TRBD2	TRBV5-1	NA	TRBJ2-2	16	CASSPTSGSSTGELFF	TGCGCCAGCAGCCCCACTAGCGGGAGTTCCACCGGGGAGCTGTTTTTT
NA	TRBV10-1	NA	TRBJ2-7	13	CASSAGLSYEQYF	TGCGCCAGCAGTGCGGGACTCTCCTACGAGCAGTACTTC
TRBD2	TRBV19	NA	TRBJ2-5	15	CASSTLAGVGETQYF	TGTGCCAGTAGTACGTTAGCGGGAGTGGGGGAGACCCAGTACTTC
NA	TRBV20-1	NA	TRBJ1-1	11	CSAPMNTEAFF	TGCAGTGCTCCTATGAACACTGAAGCTTTCTTT
NA	TRBV21-1	NA	TRBJ1-1	14	CASKGGTRDTEAFF	TGTGCCAGCAAAGGGGGAACGCGGGACACTGAAGCTTTCTTT
TRBD2	TRBV5-4	NA	TRBJ2-1	12	CASSNGLAVGFF	TGTGCCAGCAGCAACGGACTAGCGGTAGGGTTCTTC
NA	TRBV28	NA	TRBJ2-7	14	CASRPTGSSYEQYF	TGTGCCAGCAGACCAACAGGGTCCTCCTACGAGCAGTACTTC
NA	TRBV27	NA	TRBJ2-7	14	CASSLGRTSYEQYF	TGTGCCAGCAGTTTAGGGCGGACATCCTACGAGCAGTACTTC
TRBD2	TRBV15	NA	TRBJ2-1	17	CATSRDLGGSNYNEQFF	TGTGCCACCAGCAGAGATCTGGGCGGGAGCAACTACAATGAGCAGTTCTTC
NA	TRBV18	NA	TRBJ1-4	14	CASSSLTGNEKLFF	TGTGCCAGCTCATCGTTGACAGGCAATGAAAAACTGTTTTTT
NA	TRBV10-1	NA	TRBJ2-7	18	CASSEKGLLGSRSYEQYF	TGCGCCAGCAGTGAGAAGGGACTTCTCGGTTCTCGCTCCTACGAGCAGTACTTC
TRBD2	TRBV6-5	NA	TRBJ2-1	16	CASSYEGLAGAIEQFF	TGTGCCAGCAGTTACGAGGGACTAGCGGGAGCCATTGAGCAGTTCTTC
TRBD2	TRBV28	NA	TRBJ2-7	15	CASSFPLAGAYEQYF	TGTGCCAGCAGTTTCCCGCTAGCGGGCGCCTACGAGCAGTACTTC
TRBD1	TRBV5-1	NA	TRBJ2-5	15	CASTIQGAALETQYF	TGCGCCAGCACAATTCAGGGGGCGGCCTTGGAGACCCAGTACTTC
TRBD1	TRBV19	NA	TRBJ1-1	16	CASSTTGGEMNTEAFF	TGTGCCAGTAGTACAACAGGGGGCGAGATGAACACTGAAGCTTTCTTT
NA	TRBV19	NA	TRBJ1-1	13	CASTPDRRSEAFF	TGTGCCAGTACCCCAGACAGGAGGTCTGAAGCTTTCTTT
NA	TRBV7-9	NA	TRBJ2-3	14	CASSFRTVPDTQYF	TGTGCCAGCAGCTTCAGGACTGTCCCAGATACGCAGTATTTT
TRBD2	TRBV4-1	NA	TRBJ2-3	18	CASSQGLAGGSHGNTQYF	TGCGCCAGCAGCCAAGGGCTAGCGGGAGGATCCCACGGGAATACGCAGTATTTT
NA	TRBV28	NA	TRBJ1-4	16	CASSPLGRGEGEKLFF	TGTGCCAGCAGTCCCCTGGGCAGGGGAGAGGGTGAAAAACTGTTTTTT
NA	TRBV28	NA	TRBJ1-5	14	CASSLGQGFRPQHF	TGTGCCAGCAGTTTGGGTCAGGGTTTCAGGCCCCAGCATTTT
NA	TRBV7-9	NA	TRBJ2-6	16	CASSRGGGSGANVLTF	TGTGCCAGCTCCAGGGGCGGGGGCTCTGGGGCCAACGTCCTGACTTTC
TRBD1	TRBV15	NA	TRBJ2-1	15	CATNQDRGQYNEQFF	TGTGCCACCAACCAGGACAGGGGACAGTACAATGAGCAGTTCTTC
TRBD1	TRBV7-9	NA	TRBJ1-1	16	CASSLDPGQGRTEAFF	TGTGCCAGCAGCTTAGACCCGGGACAGGGGAGAACTGAAGCTTTCTTT
NA	TRBV28	NA	TRBJ2-2	14	CASTSGLHAGELFF	TGTGCCAGCACCTCCGGCCTCCATGCCGGGGAGTTGTTTTTT
NA	TRBV4-3	NA	TRBJ2-1	16	CASSQFLSSSYNEQFF	TGCGCCAGCAGCCAGTTCCTTTCGAGCTCCTACAATGAGCAGTTCTTC
NA	TRBV27	NA	TRBJ2-7	14	CASSRGTESYEQYF	TGTGCCAGCAGCCGCGGGACAGAATCCTACGAGCAGTACTTC
NA	TRBV7-2	NA	TRBJ2-1	15	CASRLPAGVYNEQFF	TGTGCCAGCAGGCTCCCGGCTGGAGTTTACAATGAGCAGTTCTTC
TRBD1	TRBV7-9	once	TRBJ1-5	13	CASSRDRGGPQHF	TGTGCCAGCAGCCGGGACAGGGGAGGGCCCCAGCATTTT
TRBD1	TRBV28	NA	TRBJ1-2	14	CASSLDRGQYGYTF	TGTGCCAGCAGCCTTGACAGGGGGCAGTATGGCTACACCTTC
TRBD1	TRBV10-3	NA	TRBJ2-1	13	CAITGQGYNEQFF	TGTGCCATCACAGGACAGGGCTACAATGAGCAGTTCTTC
TRBD1	TRBV7-3	NA	TRBJ2-5	16	CASSLSLQGAQETQYF	TGTGCCAGCAGCTTGAGCCTACAGGGGGCCCAAGAGACCCAGTACTTC
NA	TRBV29-1	few	TRBJ1-2	12	CSVPGGKGGYTF	TGCAGCGTGCCCGGGGGAAAGGGTGGCTACACCTTC
TRBD2	TRBV29-1	once	TRBJ2-7	14	CSVAGLAGNYEQYF	TGCAGCGTTGCAGGACTAGCGGGAAACTACGAGCAGTACTTC
TRBD2	TRBV19	NA	TRBJ2-7	15	CASSIGREATYEQYF	TGTGCCAGTAGTATAGGCCGGGAGGCCACCTACGAGCAGTACTTC
TRBD1	TRBV28	NA	TRBJ1-4	15	CASSSTGRRNEKLFF	TGTGCCAGCAGTTCGACAGGGAGAAGAAATGAAAAACTGTTTTTT
NA	TRBV7-5	NA	TRBJ1-4	17	CVRTRPGENPTNEKLFF	TGTGTCAGAACCCGGCCAGGGGAGAATCCAACTAATGAAAAACTGTTTTTT
TRBD1	TRBV7-9	NA	TRBJ1-1	14	CSSSFTGVNTEAFF	TGTTCCAGCAGCTTTACAGGGGTGAACACTGAAGCTTTCTTT
NA	TRBV7-9	NA	TRBJ2-7	14	CASSLLASSYEQYF	TGTGCCAGCAGCTTATTGGCCAGCTCCTACGAGCAGTACTTC
TRBD2	TRBV18	NA	TRBJ2-1	14	CASSRLAPNNEQFF	TGTGCCAGCTCAAGACTAGCACCTAACAATGAGCAGTTCTTC
NA	TRBV29-1	NA	TRBJ1-5	13	CSVGVRGSQPQHF	TGCAGCGTTGGGGTTAGGGGCAGTCAGCCCCAGCATTTT
TRBD1	TRBV6-5	NA	TRBJ1-6	15	CASSLGQLGNSPLHF	TGTGCCAGCAGCTTGGGACAGTTGGGGAATTCACCCCTCCACTTT
NA	TRBV15	few	TRBJ2-3	13	CATSRASTDTQYF	TGTGCCACCAGCAGGGCTAGCACAGATACGCAGTATTTT
NA	TRBV28	few	TRBJ2-1	11	CASKGVSEQFF	TGTGCCAGCAAAGGGGTCAGTGAGCAGTTCTTC
NA	TRBV27	once	TRBJ1-4	14	CASSLSSGDEKLFF	TGTGCCAGCAGTTTATCTTCAGGGGACGAAAAACTGTTTTTT
NA	TRBV5-1	NA	TRBJ2-7	13	CASSLFTSYEQYF	TGCGCCAGCAGCTTGTTTACATCCTACGAGCAGTACTTC
TRBD2	TRBV7-3	NA	TRBJ2-7	13	CASSPERGTEQYF	TGTGCCAGCAGCCCCGAGCGGGGGACCGAGCAGTACTTC